These T cell receptor beta chains were read from a single sample in a study of cytomegalovirus exposure and HLA in healthy donors. The data were produced by immunoSEQ multiplex PCR, yet TCRdb's version contains in-frame clones alone and is incomplete. The table records about 130,000 clones, approximately 80% of them present only once. Sequenced material: PBMCs. The receptors here all came from a man younger than 45 in good health and CMV-seronegative. The CDR3 runs from the conserved cysteine through the conserved F or W. D genes are given only for firm matches. Only some rows state a clone size, as once, few, many or a class for expanded clones.

V,J,D,size,DNA,CDR3
TRBV5-6,TRBJ2-3,-,-,TGTGCCAGCAGCTTCCAGGGGAACACAGATACGCAGTATTTT,CASSFQGNTDTQYF
TRBV7-2,TRBJ2-7,TRBD1,-,TGTGCCAGCAGCTTAGCGCCCGCGGGACAGGGGTCCTACGAGCAGTACTTC,CASSLAPAGQGSYEQYF
TRBV2,TRBJ2-3,TRBD1,-,TGTGCCAGCAGGACACCGCAGGGGGCAGGCACAGATACGCAGTATTTT,CASRTPQGAGTDTQYF
TRBV30,TRBJ2-7,TRBD1,-,TGTGCCTGGAGTTCCCACAGGGGGTGGGGGGAGCAGTACTTC,CAWSSHRGWGEQYF
TRBV4-2,TRBJ2-2,-,few,TGTGCCAGCACAAACACCGGGGAGCTGTTTTTT,CASTNTGELFF
TRBV9,TRBJ2-2,-,-,TGTGCCAGCAGCGTTAACCCGGACACAACCACCGGGGAGCTGTTTTTT,CASSVNPDTTTGELFF
TRBV2,TRBJ2-7,TRBD1,-,TGTGCCAGCAGTGAAGGGAACAGGGGGCGTTACGAGCAGTACTTC,CASSEGNRGRYEQYF
TRBV9,TRBJ2-2,TRBD2,medium-sized,TGTGCCAGCAGCGTAGCTATTAGCGGGAGAACCGGGGAGCTGTTTTTT,CASSVAISGRTGELFF
TRBV5-8,TRBJ2-1,TRBD2,-,TGTGCCAGCAGCTCCGTCCTAGCGGCCTCCTACAATGAGCAGTTCTTC,CASSSVLAASYNEQFF
TRBV11-2,TRBJ2-3,TRBD1,-,TGTGCCAGCAGCTTAGAGACAGGGCATAGCACAGATACGCAGTATTTT,CASSLETGHSTDTQYF
TRBV6-5,TRBJ2-3,-,-,TGTGCCAGCAGTTACTCGTTCACGGCAGATACGCAGTATTTT,CASSYSFTADTQYF
TRBV11-2,TRBJ1-2,TRBD1,-,TGTGCCAGCAGCCTTCGGACAGGGGATGGCTACACCTTC,CASSLRTGDGYTF
TRBV30,TRBJ2-3,TRBD1,-,TGTGCCTGGAGTGCTGGGACAGGGAGCAGCACAGATACGCAGTATTTT,CAWSAGTGSSTDTQYF
TRBV5-1,TRBJ2-5,-,-,TGCGCCAGCAGCTTGAGTACAGGGGGAGGGCAAGAGACCCAGTACTTC,CASSLSTGGGQETQYF
TRBV2,TRBJ2-1,-,few,TGTGCCAGCAGGGGACTTCACAATGAGCAGTTCTTC,CASRGLHNEQFF
TRBV6-5,TRBJ2-1,-,once,TGTGCCAGCAGGCCCGGGGTGGCAGGTGAGCAGTTCTTC,CASRPGVAGEQFF
TRBV5-1,TRBJ2-5,-,few,TGCGCCAGGGACAGTCTGTGGGGACAAGAGACCCAGTACTTC,CARDSLWGQETQYF
TRBV21-1,TRBJ2-7,-,-,TGTGCCAGCAGCAAAAGGGACAGGGACTCTCTTTCTTACTACGAGCAGTACTTC,CASSKRDRDSLSYYEQYF
TRBV6-4,TRBJ1-3,TRBD1,-,TGTGCCAGCACAACCCCGGGCATGACAGGGTTTCCAAACACCATATATTTT,CASTTPGMTGFPNTIYF
TRBV7-2,TRBJ2-7,-,-,TGTGCCAGCAGCTTCGAGGGCCGCCTCTACGAGCAGTACTTC,CASSFEGRLYEQYF
TRBV7-2,TRBJ2-7,-,few,TGTGCCAGCAGCTTAGTGGGGGGAGCGGGCTACGAGCAGTACTTC,CASSLVGGAGYEQYF
TRBV27,TRBJ2-3,TRBD2,-,TGTGCCAGCAGTACCGGGACTAGCGGGACCTTAGGCACAGATACGCAGTATTTT,CASSTGTSGTLGTDTQYF